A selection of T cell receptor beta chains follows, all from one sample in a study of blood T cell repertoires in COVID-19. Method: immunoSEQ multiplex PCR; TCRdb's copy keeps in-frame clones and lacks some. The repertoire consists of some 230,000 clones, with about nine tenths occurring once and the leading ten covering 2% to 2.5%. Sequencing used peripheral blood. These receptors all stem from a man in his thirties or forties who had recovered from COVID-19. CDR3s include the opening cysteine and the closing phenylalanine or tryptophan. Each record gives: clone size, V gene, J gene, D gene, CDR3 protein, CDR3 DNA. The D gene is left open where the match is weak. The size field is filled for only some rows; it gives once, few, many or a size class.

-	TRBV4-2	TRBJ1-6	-	CASSQGFGEGVISPLHF	TGTGCCAGCAGCCAAGGGTTTGGCGAGGGGGTAATTTCACCCCTCCACTTT
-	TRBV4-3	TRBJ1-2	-	CASSQALEGRGGYTF	TGCGCCAGCAGCCAAGCCTTGGAAGGGAGGGGTGGCTACACCTTC
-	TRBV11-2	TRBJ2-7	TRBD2	CASSPPGGTYEQYF	TGTGCCAGCAGCCCTCCGGGGGGAACCTACGAGCAGTACTTC
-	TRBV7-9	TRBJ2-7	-	CASSFPATYEQYF	TGTGCCAGCAGCTTCCCTGCGACCTACGAGCAGTACTTC
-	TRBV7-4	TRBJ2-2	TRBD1	CASSLEAGQGALNTGELFF	TGTGCCAGCAGCTTAGAGGCGGGACAGGGGGCTCTAAACACCGGGGAGCTGTTTTTT
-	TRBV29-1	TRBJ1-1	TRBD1	CSVEFTGGNTEAFF	TGCAGCGTTGAATTCACAGGGGGGAACACTGAAGCTTTCTTT
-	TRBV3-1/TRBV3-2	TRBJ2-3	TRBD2	CASSQRTSGSFTQYF	TGTGCCAGCAGTCAAAGGACTAGCGGGTCGTTTACGCAGTATTTT
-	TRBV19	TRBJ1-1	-	CASSTTGNTEAFF	TGTGCCAGTAGTACCACAGGGAACACTGAAGCTTTCTTT
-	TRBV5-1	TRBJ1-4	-	CASSLAGNGEKLFF	TGCGCCAGCAGCTTGGCAGGGAATGGGGAAAAACTGTTTTTT
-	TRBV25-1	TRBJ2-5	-	CASSFLGTRDQETQYF	TGTGCCAGCAGTTTTCTGGGGACTCGGGATCAAGAGACCCAGTACTTC
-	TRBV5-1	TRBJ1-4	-	CASSFGGGNEKLFF	TGCGCCAGCAGCTTCGGGGGAGGGAATGAAAAACTGTTTTTT
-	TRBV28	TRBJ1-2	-	CASNRVGYGYTF	TGTGCCAGCAACAGGGTGGGATATGGCTACACCTTC
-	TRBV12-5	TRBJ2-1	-	CARRLGLQFF	TGTGCTAGGCGGTTGGGGCTACAGTTCTTC
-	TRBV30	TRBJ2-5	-	CAWSRLRETQYF	TGTGCCTGGAGTAGGCTCAGGGAGACCCAGTACTTC
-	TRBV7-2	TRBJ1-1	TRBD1	CASSLTGGGVAEAFF	TGTGCCAGCAGCTTAACAGGGGGGGGAGTTGCTGAAGCTTTCTTT
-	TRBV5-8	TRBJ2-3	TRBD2	CASSWGGGPTDTQYF	TGTGCCAGCAGCTGGGGCGGGGGGCCCACAGATACGCAGTATTTT
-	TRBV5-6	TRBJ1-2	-	CASRRGTDGYTF	TGTGCCAGCAGGCGGGGGACGGATGGCTACACCTTC
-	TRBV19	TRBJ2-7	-	CASSMAGGVYEQYF	TGTGCCAGTAGTATGGCAGGAGGAGTCTACGAGCAGTACTTC
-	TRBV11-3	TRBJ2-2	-	CASSKQGTTGELFF	TGTGCCAGCTCAAAACAGGGAACCACCGGGGAGCTGTTTTTT
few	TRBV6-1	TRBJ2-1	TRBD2	CASSELAGGYNEQFF	TGTGCCAGCAGTGAGCTAGCGGGGGGATACAATGAGCAGTTCTTC
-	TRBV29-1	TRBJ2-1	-	CSVGIRGPGQRLANEQFF	TGCAGCGTTGGGATTAGGGGCCCGGGTCAAAGGCTCGCAAATGAGCAGTTCTTC
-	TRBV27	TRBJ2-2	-	CASRSGELFF	TGTGCCAGCAGGTCGGGGGAGCTGTTTTTT
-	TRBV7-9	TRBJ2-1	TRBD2	CASSLVPQSAGGYNEQFF	TGTGCCAGCAGCTTAGTTCCCCAGTCCGCGGGGGGATACAATGAGCAGTTCTTC
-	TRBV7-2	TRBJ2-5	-	CASSPRVGEATQYF	TGTGCCAGCAGTCCTCGCGTTGGAGAGGCGACCCAGTACTTC
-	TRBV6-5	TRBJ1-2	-	CASTPRTLNNYGYTF	TGTGCCAGCACTCCCCGGACACTTAATAACTATGGCTACACCTTC
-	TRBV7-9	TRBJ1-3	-	CASSLQGFSGNTIYF	TGTGCCAGCAGCTTACAGGGGTTCAGTGGAAACACCATATATTTT
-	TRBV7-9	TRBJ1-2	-	CASSPPGLGYTF	TGTGCCAGCAGTCCCCCGGGATTAGGCTACACCTTC
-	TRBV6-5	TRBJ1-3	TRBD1	CASRLQGRGNTIYF	TGTGCCAGCAGATTACAGGGGAGAGGAAACACCATATATTTT
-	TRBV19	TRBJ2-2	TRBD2	CASSLGLAETGELFF	TGTGCCAGTAGTTTGGGACTAGCGGAAACCGGGGAGCTGTTTTTT